Sequencing of this T cell receptor beta chain was carried out in a study of shared clonotypes between healthy human individuals. Study results and limitations: A generally larger estimated richness was seen in naive subsets than in memory subsets. Depth of sequencing was expected to influence donor clonotype sharing.

V was pared by 2 bases and J by 12 bases, with 7 bases of the junction left unmatched. The germline CDR1 and CDR2 sequences are GTSNPN and SVGIG (reference sequence). CDR3 length equals 12 residues. On this clone itself: Its antigen remains unidentified.

Using around 180 ng DNA, tens of thousands of T cell genomes, the sorted-subset replicate PCRs were run. Some clones are missing from TCRdb's copy, which holds only in-frame ones; the method was immunoSEQ multiplex PCR. The sample lists roughly 2.2 million clones, approximately 93% seen once, with about 0.37% in the top ten. Material: naive CD4+ T cells from PBMCs. The subset denotes: CD45RA+ positively selected. The TCR was taken from a young man in good health. Some clones in this sample may be carry-over from other donors' samples. This rearrangement joins TRBV30 to TRBJ2-1; 7 bases are shared with TRBD2. The chain's CDR3 is CAWSITSEGQFF. The CDR3 nucleotides read TGTGCCTGGAGTATCACTAGCGAGGGGCAGTTCTTC. Full variable domain (rest looked up from reference TRBV30 and TRBJ2-1): SQTIHQWPATLVQPVGSPLSLECTVEGTSNPNLYWYRQAAGRGLQLLFYSVGIGQISSEVPQNLSASRPQDRQFILSSKKLLLSDSGFYLCAWSITSEGQFFGPGTRLTVL.